This T cell receptor (beta chain) derives from a study of Ad26.COV2.S vaccination and SARS-CoV-2 variants (dated by TCRdb to the early 2020s). Describing the broader study: Vaccine-arm donors came from COV1001, a multicentre, randomized, double-blind, placebo-controlled phase I-IIa trial of Ad26.COV2.S in healthy adults. Dosing of Ad26.COV2.S was intramuscular, at either 5x10^10 or 1x10^11 viral particles, delivered as one shot or as two shots spaced 56 days apart. Sequencing of the TCRbeta repertoire served to evaluate the specificity and breadth of SARS-CoV-2-reactive T cell receptors following Ad26.COV2.S vaccination. The TCR-sequenced set comprised around 30 samples: around 20 Ad26.COV2.S vaccine recipients, 5 placebo recipients and 8 SARS-CoV-2 convalescent individuals. Participants in the trial were split at random into five groups of five each, receiving low-dose or high-dose Ad26.COV2.S once or twice, or else placebo on both occasions. Investigators remained blinded to trial group allocation during experiments and outcome assessment.

Beyond this particular receptor, the publication reports: The authors noted that total T cell responses may have been underestimated by the TCR breadth and depth analyses. The study was not powered for comparison of responses between vaccine doses or regimens. Compared with placebo recipients, Ad26.COV2.S recipients showed higher spike-specific TCR breadth (P = 0.0014). Vaccine and placebo recipients had similar non-spike TCR breadth, a finding consistent with the vaccine containing only spike. After vaccination, substantial breadth of spike-specific CD8+ and CD4+ T cell responses was reported.

Per the publication, the treatment or condition label means: around 19 received Ad26.COV2.S at low or high dose, single or two shots; 5 received placebo; per-sample allocation not given. For vaccine and placebo recipients, repertoires were sequenced using samples collected on day 63 after the first injection. Cohort 1b enrolled 25 or so adults aged 18-55 years at a single site in Boston, USA, between 29 July and 7 August 2020. Ad26.COV2.S consisted of a replication-incompetent adenovirus type 26 vector by which a prefusion-stabilized SARS-CoV-2 spike protein from the original Wuhan strain was expressed. Remarks on this clone: Its antigen is unknown. No per-base quality is available; no much larger clone lies one base away.

TCRbeta CDR3 regions were sequenced with the immunoSEQ Assay. After extraction, genomic DNA underwent amplification by bias-controlled multiplex PCR, followed by high-throughput sequencing. The paper's data handling went like this. To quantify the absolute abundance of each unique TCRbeta CDR3 region, sequences were collapsed and filtered. T cell fraction was estimated by normalizing TCRbeta template counts to usable DNA, with usable DNA measured through amplification of reference genes found in all nucleated cells. Repertoire TCRs were annotated as SARS-CoV-2-specific when V gene, CDR3 amino acid sequence and J gene were exactly matched to a known reactive TCR set. MIRA supplied the reference SARS-CoV-2 TCR set, which was filtered for enrichment in COVID-19-positive ImmuneCODE repertoires so that public or cross-reactive TCRs were removed. Using the MIRA antigens, annotated TCRs were further analysed by specific ORF or by position within an ORF. Depth was the summed frequency of annotated unique rearrangements, while breadth was defined as annotated unique rearrangements over total unique productive rearrangements. Two-sided Wilcoxon rank-sum tests were applied when comparing TCR breadth between groups. The immuneACCESS repertoire file appears here via TCRdb, limited to in-frame rearrangements. These files lack a portion of the clones; in checked studies, under half of the deficit traces to unresolved V genes, and the cause of the others is not known. The V and J calls and the clone size are those of that table, but D and trimming were determined from the DNA. Here the sample has under 250,000 clones; about 83% occur a single time. The top ten constitute about 2.7% of the sample.

From its cysteine to its phenylalanine, the CDR3 spans 11 amino acids. Only the CDR3 portion is preserved as DNA: 33 bases, with reading frame beginning at the first base. Sequences MNHEY (CDR1) and SVGAGI (CDR2) are obtained from the germline V gene. V is shortened by 5 bases, J by 4 bases, and the region joining them spans 3 bases. This receptor was obtained from a person between 18 and 65 years old who received the Ad26.COV2.S COVID-19 vaccine or a placebo. The chain uses TRBV6-5 and TRBJ2-1; the D segment cannot be called with confidence. Here the sequenced sample was peripheral blood, taken in a trial of Ad26.COV2.S vaccine versus placebo. CDR3 loop: CASSLYNEQFF. The nucleotide sequence reads as follows: TGTGCCAGCAGTCTATACAATGAGCAGTTCTTC.